This TCR beta chain emerged from a study of early T cells in non-severe SARS-CoV-2 infection. For the study at large: Sequenced bulk RNA came from whole blood that was unsorted, and chains were unpaired.

Germline V lookup: CDR1 DFQATT, CDR2 SNEGSKA (reference sequence). Trimming removed 3 bases from V and 3 bases from J; junction bases left unmatched: 5. The CDR3 is made up of 14 amino acids. This clonotype was found a few times. Its antigen is as yet unknown. The protocol attached unique molecular identifiers to individual cDNA molecules. TCRdb ran MiXCR on the 5' RACE reads and lists one entry per CDR3 protein. The sample records some 62,000 distinct CDR3 sequences, 7% to 10% being singletons. Findings and limits, study-wide: A preference for anti-spike CD8 responses marked VDJdb matching, which missed private and CD4 specificities.

The TCR sequence derives from an adult who was a healthcare worker with PCR-confirmed SARS-CoV-2 infection or an uninfected control (not recorded which). This rearrangement joins TRBV20-1 to TRBJ2-1; 7 bases align to TRBD1. Sequenced material: whole blood, taken at baseline. The CDR3 DNA reads TGCAGTGCTAGCGGGGCAGGGGGCTACAATGAGCAGTTCTTC. Translating gives CSASGAGGYNEQFF.